The entry that follows covers one T cell receptor (beta chain) sequence. Its antigen remains unidentified. The CDR3 runs to 14 residues. V dropped 4 bases and J dropped 8; count of bases not matched to a gene: 10. CDR1 is SGHRS, CDR2 YFSETQ, per germline. These data originate in a study of shared clonotypes between healthy human individuals. Each cell subset's genomic DNA was divided evenly among several immunoSEQ plates. Libraries were prepared by immunoSEQ multiplex PCR; TCRdb keeps only in-frame clonotypes and omits some of them. The repertoire holds around 2.3 million clones, roughly 95% seen once, with around 0.13% in the top ten. Study findings and constraints: Researchers sampled blood only, noting tissue repertoires likely differ. Clonotype sharing across several donors was observed for around 5.1% of naive CD4 clonotypes. Generation probabilities of non-shared clonotypes were lower (relative to those shared by all four donors).

The V call is TRBV5-1, the J call TRBJ2-3; TRBD1 aligns across 7 bases. Sequencing was performed on naive CD4+ T cells sorted from blood. Noted subset: CD45RA+ positively selected. The sequence was obtained from a man younger than 35 in good health. The chain's CDR3 is CASSPEGAPATQYF. CDR3 in DNA: TGCGCCAGCAGCCCAGAGGGGGCGCCGGCTACGCAGTATTTT.